This T cell receptor beta chain is from a study of cytomegalovirus exposure and HLA in healthy donors. Study observations and caveats: Immune exposure was documented only through CMV serostatus.

Concerning this clone: As yet, its antigen is unknown.

The PCR used 60 Vbeta and 13 Jbeta primers. TCRdb keeps only in-frame clones here, not all; method: immunoSEQ multiplex PCR. Of about 140,000 clones listed, roughly three quarters are singletons. Trimming removed 4 bases at V and 1 base at J, with 14 bases between. The CDR3 contains 15 residues. CDR1 and CDR2 from the germline V gene are SGHNT and YYREEE (reference sequence). This sequence joins TRBV5-4 and TRBJ1-2; possibly TRBD1 for D (5 bases). The TCR originated in a young man in good health and CMV-seronegative. The sample comprised PBMCs. This chain's CDR3 is CASSPQMDINYGYTF. CDR3 DNA sequence: TGTGCCAGCAGCCCACAAATGGACATTAACTATGGCTACACCTTC.